Only a few counts were recorded for the clone carrying this T cell receptor delta chain. The target antigen is unknown. The source of the sample is a study of γδ T cells in repeated Plasmodium falciparum infection. Study in general: Malian children with intense seasonal malaria exposure were compared with matched Australian children.

The CDR3 totals 18 residues. V lost 0 bases, J lost 3 bases, and 20 bases lay in between. Germline CDR1 reads TSWWSYY; CDR2 reads QGS. Gammadelta T cells were flow-sorted from PBMC into Vgamma9/Vdelta2+ and Vdelta2-negative populations for bulk analysis. TCRdb re-called the multiplex PCR reads via CATT. Of around 52,000 delta-chain clones listed, approximately 1.7% are singletons. Regarding the study as a whole: Over time and infection, Vgamma9/Vdelta2+ repertoires remained highly stable and polyclonal.

The material sequenced was gamma-delta T cells from blood. The receptor was derived from a pool of human donors (malaria-infected and uninfected, not separated). This rearrangement joins TRDV1 to TRDJ1, with a tentative D call TRDD3 (5 bases). The J gene was not available in TCRdb and was assigned here by matching the DNA to germline segments. The CDR3 sequence: CALGELLSLEVLADKLIF. As DNA, the CDR3 is TGTGCTCTTGGGGAACTATTATCGCTTGAGGTACTGGCCGATAAACTCATCTTT.